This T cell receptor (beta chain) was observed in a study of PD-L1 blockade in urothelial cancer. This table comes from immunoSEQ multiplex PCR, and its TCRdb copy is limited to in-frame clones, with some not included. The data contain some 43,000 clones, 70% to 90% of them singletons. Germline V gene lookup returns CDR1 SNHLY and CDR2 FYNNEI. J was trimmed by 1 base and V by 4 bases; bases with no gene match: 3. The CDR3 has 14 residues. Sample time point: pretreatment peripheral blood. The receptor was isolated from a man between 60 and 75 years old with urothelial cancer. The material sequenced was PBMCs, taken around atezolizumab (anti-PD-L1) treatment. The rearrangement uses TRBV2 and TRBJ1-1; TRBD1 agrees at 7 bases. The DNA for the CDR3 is TGTGCCAGCAGTGTACAGGGGAAGAACACTGAAGCTTTCTTT. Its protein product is CASSVQGKNTEAFF.